This T cell receptor beta chain was recovered during a study of cytomegalovirus exposure and HLA in healthy donors. Notes on the study in general: Later on, an analysis tied around 17,000 TCR beta sequences to HLA alleles at 0.05 false discovery rate.

PCR was performed using 60 Vbeta and 13 Jbeta primers. Repertoires were generated with immunoSEQ multiplex PCR, while TCRdb's copy carries only in-frame clones and drops some. The table shows roughly 240,000 clones, with 78% occurring only once. The V gene lost 8 bases and the J gene lost 3 bases, with 10 bases spanning the gap. Germline-derived CDR1 and CDR2 are GTSNPN and SVGIG (reference sequence). CDR3 length equals 11 residues. Note on this clone: Its specificity is not known.

The chain recombines TRBV30 with TRBJ1-2; D gene ambiguous. The sequenced sample consisted of PBMCs. The receptor comes from a boy aged 5-17 years in good health and CMV-seronegative. The CDR3 bases are TGTGCCCAACAGTTTTACTATGGCTACACCTTC. It codes for CAQQFYYGYTF. Full variable domain (outside the CDR3, taken from reference TRBV30 and TRBJ1-2): SQTIHQWPATLVQPVGSPLSLECTVEGTSNPNLYWYRQAAGRGLQLLFYSVGIGQISSEVPQNLSASRPQDRQFILSSKKLLLSDSGFYLCAQQFYYGYTFGSGTRLTVV.